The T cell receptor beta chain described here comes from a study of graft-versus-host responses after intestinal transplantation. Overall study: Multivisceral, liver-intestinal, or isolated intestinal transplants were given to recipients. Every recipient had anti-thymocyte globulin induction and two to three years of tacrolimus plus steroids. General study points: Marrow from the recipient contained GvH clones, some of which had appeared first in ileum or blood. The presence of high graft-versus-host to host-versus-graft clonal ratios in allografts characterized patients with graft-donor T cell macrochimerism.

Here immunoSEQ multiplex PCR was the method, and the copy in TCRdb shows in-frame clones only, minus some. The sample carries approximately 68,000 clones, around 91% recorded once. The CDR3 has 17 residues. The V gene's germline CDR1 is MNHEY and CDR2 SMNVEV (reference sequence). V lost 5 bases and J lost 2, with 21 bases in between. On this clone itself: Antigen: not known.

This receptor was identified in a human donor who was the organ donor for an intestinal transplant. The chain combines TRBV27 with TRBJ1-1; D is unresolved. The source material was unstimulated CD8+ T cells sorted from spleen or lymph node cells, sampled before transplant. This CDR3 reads CASSQPGSSLVNTEAFF. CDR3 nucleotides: TGTGCCAGCAGTCAACCGGGATCCAGCCTCGTAAACACTGAAGCTTTCTTT.